Included here is one T cell receptor beta chain sequence, with context. Its antigen is as yet unknown. This specimen belongs to a study of T cells after yellow fever vaccination. General observations from the study: The appearance of a small share of clonotypes in both CD4 and CD8 compartments was observed. Though weaker, the secondary response peaked faster, on day 5 versus 15.

Making TCR cDNA involved 5'RACE template switching, which added UMIs and a universal primer site. TCRdb processed the 5' RACE reads anew with MiXCR; each CDR3 protein has one entry. The table lists 600,000 to 750,000 distinct CDR3 sequences, about 12% of them singletons, with 14% to 15% in the top ten. The V and J ends lost 0 bases and 0 bases respectively, with 15 bases between them. Per germline, CDR1 DFQATT and CDR2 SNEGSKA (reference sequence). The CDR3 extends over 17 amino acids. The receptor comes from a man aged 25 to 45 who received the YFV17D yellow fever vaccine. This rearrangement joins TRBV20-1 to TRBJ2-4; D unresolved. The sample here was PBMCs, taken on the day of the yellow fever booster vaccination. The CDR3 DNA follows: TGCAGTGCTAGAGATCCCGTCCTAGTCCTAGCCAAAAACATTCAGTACTTC. Its protein product is CSARDPVLVLAKNIQYF.